Sequencing of this T cell receptor beta chain was carried out in a study of T cell changes during pregnancy in multiple sclerosis. Clones were read by immunoSEQ multiplex PCR, and TCRdb kept only the in-frame ones, dropping some. The table records 20,000 to 25,000 clones, 70% to 90% of them present only once. The material sequenced was CD8+ T cells from peripheral blood mononuclear cells, taken in the first trimester of pregnancy. This TCR was recovered from a female donor in good health, enrolled as a control in a pregnancy study.

For the CDR3, the DNA is TGTGCCAGTAGTATAGAAGGATTCAAGGGGCCCGGCCACATCTACAATGAGCAGTTCTTC. This gives the protein CASSIEGFKGPGHIYNEQFF. The V call is TRBV19, the J call TRBJ2-1; tentatively, D is TRBD1 (5 bases). The CDR3 length is 20 residues. V was shortened by 0 bases and J by 3 bases, with 24 bases between the two germline ends. The germline V gene has CDR1 LNHDA and CDR2 SQIVND (reference sequence).